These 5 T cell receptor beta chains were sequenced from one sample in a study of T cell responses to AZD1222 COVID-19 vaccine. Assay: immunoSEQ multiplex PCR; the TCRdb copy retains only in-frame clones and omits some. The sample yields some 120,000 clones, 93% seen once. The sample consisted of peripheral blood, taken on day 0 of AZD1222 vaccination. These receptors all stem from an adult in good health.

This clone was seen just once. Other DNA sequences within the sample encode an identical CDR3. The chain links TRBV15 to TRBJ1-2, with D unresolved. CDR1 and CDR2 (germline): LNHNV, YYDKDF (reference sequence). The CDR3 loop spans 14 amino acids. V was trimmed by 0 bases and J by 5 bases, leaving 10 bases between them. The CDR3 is CATSRDRGSYGYTF. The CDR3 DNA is TGTGCCACCAGCAGAGATCGGGGAAGTTATGGCTACACCTTC.

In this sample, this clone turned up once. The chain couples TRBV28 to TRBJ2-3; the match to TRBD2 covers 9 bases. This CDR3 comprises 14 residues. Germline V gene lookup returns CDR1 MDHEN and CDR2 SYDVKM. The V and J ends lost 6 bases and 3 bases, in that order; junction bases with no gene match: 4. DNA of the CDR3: TGTGCCAGCAGCTTAGCGGGAGCGACAGATACGCAGTATTTT. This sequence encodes CASSLAGATDTQYF.

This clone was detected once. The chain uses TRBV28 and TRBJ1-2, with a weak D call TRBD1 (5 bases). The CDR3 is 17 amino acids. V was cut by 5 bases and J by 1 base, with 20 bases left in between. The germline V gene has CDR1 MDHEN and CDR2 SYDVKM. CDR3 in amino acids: CASSPAGSGPLNYGYTF. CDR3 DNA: TGTGCCAGCAGTCCAGCGGGATCGGGGCCCCTTAACTATGGCTACACCTTC.

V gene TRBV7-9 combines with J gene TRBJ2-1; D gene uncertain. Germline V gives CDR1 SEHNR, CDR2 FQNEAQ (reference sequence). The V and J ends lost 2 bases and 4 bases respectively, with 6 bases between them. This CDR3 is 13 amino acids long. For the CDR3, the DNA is TGTGCCAGCAGCTTAAGGCAGTACAATGAGCAGTTCTTC. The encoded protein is CASSLRQYNEQFF.

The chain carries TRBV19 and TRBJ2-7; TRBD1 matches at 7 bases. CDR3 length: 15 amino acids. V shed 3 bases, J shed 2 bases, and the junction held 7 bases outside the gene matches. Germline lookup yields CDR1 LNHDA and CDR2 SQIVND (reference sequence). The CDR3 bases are TGTGCCAGTAGTATCTCGACAGGGTCCCCCTACGAGCAGTACTTC. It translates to CASSISTGSPYEQYF.